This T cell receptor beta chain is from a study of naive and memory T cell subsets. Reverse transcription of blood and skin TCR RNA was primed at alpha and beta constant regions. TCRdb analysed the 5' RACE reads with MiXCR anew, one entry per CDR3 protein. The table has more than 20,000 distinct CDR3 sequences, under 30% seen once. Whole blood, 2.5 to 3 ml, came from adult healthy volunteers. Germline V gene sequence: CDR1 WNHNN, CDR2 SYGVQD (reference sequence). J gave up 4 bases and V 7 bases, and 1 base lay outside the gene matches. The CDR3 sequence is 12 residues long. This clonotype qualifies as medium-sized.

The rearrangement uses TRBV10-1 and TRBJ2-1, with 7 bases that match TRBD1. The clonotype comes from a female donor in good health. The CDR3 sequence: CASMDRYNEQFF. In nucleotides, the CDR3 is TGCGCCAGCATGGACAGGTACAATGAGCAGTTCTTC.